This TCR beta chain emerged from a study of blood T cell repertoires in COVID-19. For the study at large: Nucleic acid was either cDNA or gDNA, and it came from T cells, B-cell-depleted T cells, or PBMCs.

Method: immunoSEQ multiplex PCR; TCRdb's copy keeps in-frame clones and lacks some. In the table there are about 250,000 clones, roughly 90% of which are singletons. This clone was recorded a few times. The CDR3 consists of 17 residues. V was pared by 5 bases and J by 4 bases, with 10 bases of the junction left unmatched. Germline loops: CDR1 LNHDA, CDR2 SQIVND (reference sequence). The sequenced sample consisted of peripheral blood. The clonotype originates from a woman aged 25 to 39 with acute or convalescent COVID-19. V is TRBV19 and J is TRBJ2-1, with 11 bases lining up with TRBD1. DNA for the CDR3: TGTGCCAGTAGTTTCGGACAGGGGGCACAACGTTACAATGAGCAGTTCTTC. Translation: CASSFGQGAQRYNEQFF.